The entry below gives a single TCR beta chain sequence along with its context. Its matching antigen is unknown. This CDR3 contains 14 residues. Between the trimmed V and J ends, which lost 2 bases and 2 bases, there was a span of 10 bases. Germline V CDR1 and CDR2: SGHRS, YFSETQ. The data belong to a study of T cells in localized non-small cell lung cancer. General study points: Uninvolved adjacent lung had the highest recorded T cell clonality, with tumor below it.

Measured with immunoSEQ multiplex PCR; TCRdb has only the in-frame clones, and not every one. The data show over 50,000 clones, with about 90% seen just once and roughly 1.9% held by the top ten. The material sequenced was peripheral blood, taken before any cancer treatment. The receptor was derived from a woman aged 35 to 75 with stage I lung adenocarcinoma. The chain joins TRBV5-1 to TRBJ2-5, with D unresolved. The CDR3 coding sequence is TGCGCCAGCAGCTTCGGTGTCCCTCAAGAGACCCAGTACTTC. Translating it yields CASSFGVPQETQYF.